This TCR beta chain derives from a study of CD8+ T cells in alopecia areata. Isolated RNA was reverse transcribed into cDNA used as the sequencing template. Sequenced by immunoSEQ multiplex PCR; TCRdb stores in-frame clones only, minus some. The sample holds 100,000 to 130,000 clones, 45% to 70% seen once. Regarding this clone: Antigen: not known.

Study-level findings and limits: Scalp sample data also include resident alphabeta T cells from normal skin.

Germline CDR1 reads SGDLS; CDR2 reads YYNGEE. The CDR3 is made up of 15 amino acids. Trimming cost V 0 bases and J 0 bases, with 9 bases left between them. Sample: CD8+ T cells sorted from blood. This receptor was taken from a human donor in good health. The gene calls are TRBV9 and TRBJ1-1; D is uncertain. The CDR3 protein is CASSVGSPMNTEAFF. The CDR3 DNA is TGTGCCAGCAGCGTAGGAAGTCCCATGAACACTGAAGCTTTCTTT.